This passage covers 13 T cell receptor beta chains from one sample sequenced in a study of control samples from healthy donors and cancer patients. Some clones are missing from TCRdb's copy, which holds only in-frame ones; the method was immunoSEQ multiplex PCR. The sample lists roughly 39,000 clones; roughly nine tenths were seen once. The specimen was blood. These receptors all stem from a woman between 50 and 59 years old in good health.

The chain uses TRBV27 and TRBJ2-3, with D uncertain. The germline V gene has CDR1 MNHEY and CDR2 SMNVEV (reference sequence). CDR3 length equals 11 residues. V was cut by 2 bases and J by 4 bases, with 1 base left in between. The CDR3 region is CASSLADTQYF. For the CDR3, the DNA is TGTGCCAGCAGTTTAGCAGATACGCAGTATTTT.

V and J are TRBV6-1 and TRBJ1-6, with 8 bases identical to TRBD1. Germline values: CDR1 MNHNS, CDR2 SASEGT. CDR3 length: 16 amino acids. V dropped 2 bases and J dropped 5; count of bases not matched to a gene: 5. Here the CDR3 DNA reads TGTGCCAGCAGTGAACTTAGGACAGGGCATAATTCACCCCTCCACTTT. This sequence encodes CASSELRTGHNSPLHF.

V usage is TRBV9 and J usage is TRBJ2-1; 8 positions agree with TRBD2. This CDR3 is 16 amino acids long. CDR1 and CDR2 (germline): SGDLS, YYNGEE. J was trimmed by 4 bases and V by 0 bases; bases with no gene match: 6. As DNA, the CDR3 is TGTGCCAGCAGCGTAGTAGAAGCGGGGGTATACAATGAGCAGTTCTTC. Translating gives CASSVVEAGVYNEQFF.

In this sample, this clone turned up once. The V and J genes are TRBV11-3 and TRBJ2-7, with unresolved D. The V end was cut by 4 bases, the J end by 6 bases, with 7 bases between. In germline, CDR1 is SGHNT, CDR2 YENEEA. This CDR3 has 11 residues. The CDR3 loop reads CASSSDTEQYF. CDR3 nucleotide sequence: TGTGCCAGCAGCTCAGACACCGAGCAGTACTTC.

The chain carries TRBV5-1 and TRBJ1-2, with TRBD1 matching over 8 bases. Trimming cost V 0 bases and J 5 bases; bases outside gene matches: 9. The germline CDR1 and CDR2 sequences are SGHRS and YFSETQ. This CDR3 has 16 amino acids. CDR3 protein: CASSLGPRTGQYGYTF. CDR3 nucleotides: TGCGCCAGCAGCTTGGGACCACGGACAGGGCAATATGGCTACACCTTC.

CDR3 DNA: TGTGCCAGCAGTTTATTACCGGGACAGAGACTCAACGTCCTGACTTTC. Translating gives CASSLLPGQRLNVLTF. This rearrangement joins TRBV28 to TRBJ2-6; the match to TRBD1 covers 7 bases. The V gene's germline CDR1 is MDHEN and CDR2 SYDVKM. This CDR3 spans 16 amino acids. The V segment lost 1 base and the J segment 9 bases; nucleotides outside the gene matches: 9.

V usage is TRBV4-2 and J usage is TRBJ2-1, with TRBD2 matching over 9 bases. The J segment lost 4 bases and the V segment lost 0 bases, leaving 7 bases of the junction unmatched. CDR3 size: 17 residues. The germline V gene encodes CDR1 LGHNA and CDR2 YNFKEQ. This CDR3 reads CASSQEVAGAAYNEQFF. DNA of the CDR3: TGTGCCAGCAGCCAAGAGGTAGCGGGGGCCGCATACAATGAGCAGTTCTTC.

This clone was seen only once. As DNA, the CDR3 is TGCAGTGCTAGTTCTGGGTACACCTACGAGCAGTACTTC. This gives the protein CSASSGYTYEQYF. This chain joins TRBV20-1 and TRBJ2-7; no reliable D call. This CDR3 is 13 amino acids long. Trimming stripped 3 bases from V and 2 bases from J, with 11 bases between. The germline V gene has CDR1 DFQATT and CDR2 SNEGSKA (reference sequence).

V is TRBV30 and J is TRBJ2-3; D unclear. The CDR3 covers 10 residues. Trimming took 0 bases from V and 11 from J, leaving 6 bases between them. CDR1 and CDR2 (germline): GTSNPN, SVGIG (reference sequence). The CDR3 DNA is TGTGCCTGGAGTGTCTTGGAGCAGTATTTT. It translates to CAWSVLEQYF.

The chain joins TRBV5-1 to TRBJ2-7; 8 bases are shared with TRBD2. The CDR3 sequence is 16 residues long. V trimming: 0 bases; J trimming: 6 bases; junction bases outside the gene matches: 11. Germline lookup yields CDR1 SGHRS and CDR2 YFSETQ. The CDR3 DNA is TGCGCCAGCAGCTTGGATGGTAGCGGGGCCTTCCGCGAGCAGTACTTC. Its translation: CASSLDGSGAFREQYF.

V gene TRBV5-5 combines with J gene TRBJ2-3, with 7 nucleotides matching TRBD2. Trimming took 0 bases from V and 7 from J; bases not matched to a gene: 11. The CDR3 is made up of 16 amino acids. Looked up from germline, CDR1 is SGHKS and CDR2 is YYEKEE (reference sequence). The CDR3 nucleotides are TGTGCCAGCAGCTTGGAGTGGAGAGCGGGGTTAAATACGCAGTATTTT. The encoded protein is CASSLEWRAGLNTQYF.

This rearrangement joins TRBV2 to TRBJ1-1, with 7 bases identical to TRBD1. The CDR3 sequence is 17 residues long. From germline, CDR1 is SNHLY and CDR2 FYNNEI. V trimming: 6 bases; J trimming: 2 bases; junction bases outside the gene matches: 15. CDR3 DNA sequence: TGTGCCAGCAGGAAGGCCCAGGGGGGAGGAGGTAACACTGAAGCTTTCTTT. Protein product: CASRKAQGGGGNTEAFF.

The CDR3: CASSPRGGAVYGYTF. The CDR3 nucleotides read TGTGCCAGCAGTCCCCGAGGGGGCGCAGTCTATGGCTACACCTTC. The rearrangement uses TRBV6-5 and TRBJ1-2; the match to TRBD1 covers 7 bases. This CDR3 spans 15 amino acids. Trimming removed 5 bases from V and 4 bases from J; junction bases left unmatched: 10. Germline-derived CDR1 and CDR2 are MNHEY and SVGAGI.